This paragraph covers one T cell receptor beta chain sequence. Its specificity is not known. During its preparation, the TCRbeta library received unique molecular identifiers. TCRdb reanalysed the PCR reads using MiXCR and keeps one entry per CDR3 protein. There are 450,000 to 700,000 distinct CDR3 sequences in the sample; around 27% occur only once, and approximately 39% lies in the top ten. The data are from a study of T-cell reconstitution after alpha-beta-depleted transplantation in children. Study-wide results and caveats: The study reportedly traced alpha-beta T cells about two months after transplant to several hundred expanded graft clones.

The germline V gene has CDR1 SEHNR and CDR2 FQNEAQ (reference sequence). The V and J ends lost 1 base and 4 bases respectively, with 8 bases between them. There are 13 residues in the CDR3. The sequence came from a boy less than two years old with Wiskott-Aldrich syndrome, due to receive a stem cell transplant. The material was PBMCs, obtained before TCRalphabeta/CD19-depleted stem cell transplant. The chain has TRBV7-9 and TRBJ2-7; D is undetermined. CDR3 nucleotides: TGTGCCAGCAGCTTAGATAAGGGTTACGAGCAGTACTTC. It codes for CASSLDKGYEQYF.